Listed below are T cell receptor beta chains from one sample, sequenced in a study of OX40 agonist ivuxolimab in advanced cancers. TCRdb's copy holds only in-frame clones and misses some; the assay was immunoSEQ multiplex PCR. The sample lists roughly 100,000 clones; around 85% were seen once. Sequencing used CD4+ or CD8+ T cells sorted from blood, obtained in a trial of the OX40 agonist ivuxolimab. The receptor source for this set is an adult with an advanced solid tumor such as melanoma, head and neck, liver or kidney cancer. Both conserved end residues are part of each CDR3. The D gene is left open where the match is weak. A row's size may be missing; if present it is once, few, many or a size class.

.	TRBV10-3	TRBD2	TRBJ2-7	TGTGCCATCAGTGAGTCGGGGACTAGCGGGTCCTACGAGCAGTACTTC	CAISESGTSGSYEQYF
.	TRBV29-1	.	TRBJ2-7	TGCAGCGTTGCCAGCGACTACGAGCAGTACTTC	CSVASDYEQYF
once	TRBV7-3	TRBD2	TRBJ2-1	TGTGCCAGCAGCGATTATCTAGCGGGAGAGCAGTTCGGGGTGCAGTTCTTC	CASSDYLAGEQFGVQFF
.	TRBV6-1	.	TRBJ2-7	TGTGCCACGGACGGGGAAGGATTCTACGAGCAGTACTTC	CATDGEGFYEQYF
.	TRBV5-1	TRBD2	TRBJ2-3	TGCGCCAGCAGCCCCCCATCGTCAGCGGGAGGAGATACGCAGTATTTT	CASSPPSSAGGDTQYF
.	TRBV10-3	.	TRBJ1-5	TGTGCCATCAGTGATTCACAGGGAAGCAATCAGCCCCAGCATTTT	CAISDSQGSNQPQHF
.	TRBV6-1	TRBD1	TRBJ1-5	TGTGCCAGCAGTGAGGGGCGACAGGGGATATTTCAGCCCCAGCATTTT	CASSEGRQGIFQPQHF
.	TRBV9	TRBD1	TRBJ1-2	TGTGCCAGCAGCCCAAGGGGGCGTCAGAGGAGTAACGCTGGCTACACCTTC	CASSPRGRQRSNAGYTF
.	TRBV5-4	.	TRBJ2-2	TGTGCCAGCAGCTCTGAAAGGTTCACCGGGGAGCTGTTTTTT	CASSSERFTGELFF
.	TRBV5-1	.	TRBJ2-1	TGCGCCAGCAGCCCGGCCCCCTCCTACAATGAGCAGTTCTTC	CASSPAPSYNEQFF
.	TRBV18	.	TRBJ1-1	TGTGCCAGCTCACCACAGGGGCTAGACACTGAAGCTTTCTTT	CASSPQGLDTEAFF
.	TRBV9	.	TRBJ2-7	TGTGCCAGCAGCTCCAGCTCCTACGAGCAGTACTTC	CASSSSSYEQYF
once	TRBV7-9	.	TRBJ1-5	TGTGCCAGCAGCTTAACAGGCACGGGTCAGCCCCAGCATTTT	CASSLTGTGQPQHF
.	TRBV6-1	TRBD2	TRBJ2-3	TGTGCCAGCAGTGGGGCGGGAGGGGTAGATACGCAGTATTTT	CASSGAGGVDTQYF
.	TRBV11-3	.	TRBJ1-1	TGTGCCAGCAGCTTAATGGGCAGGGGGAACACTGAAGCTTTCTTT	CASSLMGRGNTEAFF